Listed below are T cell receptor beta chains from one sample, sequenced in a study of blood T cell repertoires in COVID-19. Method: immunoSEQ multiplex PCR; TCRdb's copy keeps in-frame clones and lacks some. This sample has 180,000 or so clones, with around 78% found just once. The specimen sequenced was peripheral blood. The source is a woman older than 75 with active or convalescent COVID-19. CDR3s include the opening cysteine and the closing phenylalanine or tryptophan. Each record gives: J gene, V gene, D gene, clone size, CDR3 protein, CDR3 DNA. A D gene is named only where the DNA matches it firmly. Expanded clones get a size class; other rows say once, few or many, or leave the size out.

TRBJ1-1 | TRBV18 | TRBD1 | . | CASSPNLRDRVTEAFF | TGTGCCAGCTCACCAAATTTAAGGGACAGGGTAACTGAAGCTTTCTTT
TRBJ2-2 | TRBV5-1 | TRBD2 | . | CANSLAGSGGAVGELFF | TGCGCCAACAGCTTGGCCGGAAGCGGGGGGGCAGTCGGGGAGCTGTTTTTT
TRBJ1-5 | TRBV5-5 | . | once | CASSLYLTGSYQPQHF | TGTGCCAGCAGCTTGTATCTAACAGGGTCCTATCAGCCCCAGCATTTT
TRBJ2-1 | TRBV19 | . | . | CASSIVASPGEQFF | TGTGCCAGTAGTATAGTGGCTAGCCCAGGTGAGCAGTTCTTC
TRBJ1-5 | TRBV2 | . | . | CASSSRGTNQPQHF | TGTGCCAGCAGTTCCCGGGGAACCAATCAGCCCCAGCATTTT
TRBJ2-7 | TRBV2 | . | . | CASFEGTGIYEQYF | TGTGCCAGCTTTGAAGGTACCGGGATATACGAGCAGTACTTC
TRBJ2-2 | TRBV28 | TRBD2 | . | CASSLRLAGGPPHAGELFF | TGTGCCAGCAGTTTGCGGCTAGCGGGGGGGCCCCCCCATGCCGGGGAGCTGTTTTTT
TRBJ2-1 | TRBV6-5 | . | . | CASTEGGWVFF | TGTGCCAGCACCGAGGGGGGGTGGGTGTTCTTC
TRBJ1-5 | TRBV27 | TRBD1 | . | CASRDPGTGIIRLIQPQHF | TGTGCCAGCAGAGACCCCGGGACAGGGATTATCCGATTAATACAGCCCCAGCATTTT
TRBJ1-2 | TRBV4-2 | . | . | CASSQEVAGSYNYGYTF | TGTGCCAGCAGCCAAGAAGTAGCGGGTTCCTATAACTATGGCTACACCTTC
TRBJ2-1 | TRBV1 | . | once | CTSSQDRRWDSPKNEQFF | TGCACCAGCAGCCAAGACCGGAGGTGGGACTCGCCGAAAAATGAGCAGTTCTTC
TRBJ2-7 | TRBV7-8 | . | . | CASSLVYNYEQYF | TGTGCCAGCAGCTTAGTATACAACTACGAGCAGTACTTC
TRBJ2-7 | TRBV19 | TRBD1 | . | CASSTIGTGHYEQYF | TGTGCCAGTAGTACTATCGGGACAGGCCACTACGAGCAGTACTTC
TRBJ2-5 | TRBV7-6 | TRBD1 | . | CASSLILGQGSVETQYF | TGTGCCAGCAGCTTAATCTTGGGACAGGGATCGGTAGAGACCCAGTACTTC
TRBJ2-3 | TRBV4-1 | TRBD2 | . | CASSPRAGGTSTDTQYF | TGCGCCAGCAGCCCCAGGGCGGGGGGTACTAGCACAGATACGCAGTATTTT
TRBJ1-2 | TRBV19 | TRBD1 | . | CASSLELAGTGGNYGYTF | TGTGCCAGTAGTCTCGAACTCGCCGGGACAGGGGGGAACTATGGCTACACCTTC
TRBJ2-7 | TRBV10-3 | TRBD1 | . | CAIRRQGVSSYEQYF | TGTGCCATCAGGAGACAGGGGGTTTCCTCCTACGAGCAGTACTTC
TRBJ2-3 | TRBV21-1 | . | . | CASRQLAGGPDTQYF | TGTGCCAGCAGGCAACTAGCGGGGGGGCCAGATACGCAGTATTTT
TRBJ1-1 | TRBV27 | TRBD1 | . | CASSLQVETGSKNTEAFF | TGTGCCAGCAGTTTGCAGGTAGAGACAGGGTCGAAGAACACTGAAGCTTTCTTT
TRBJ1-2 | TRBV5-1 | . | once | CASSAHRQEAGYTF | TGCGCCAGCAGCGCGCATCGCCAGGAGGCTGGCTACACCTTC
TRBJ2-5 | TRBV5-1 | TRBD2 | once | CASSPWTSGGARETQYF | TGCGCCAGCAGCCCCTGGACTAGCGGGGGGGCCCGGGAGACCCAGTACTTC
TRBJ2-1 | TRBV4-1 | . | once | CASSFSLPSYNEQFF | TGCGCCAGCAGCTTCTCACTTCCCTCCTACAATGAGCAGTTCTTC
TRBJ1-2 | TRBV12-3/TRBV12-4 | . | . | CASSWDYDGYTF | TGTGCCAGCAGTTGGGACTACGATGGCTACACCTTC
TRBJ2-7 | TRBV5-6 | . | . | CASSLPRETISAEQYF | TGTGCCAGCAGCTTGCCTCGGGAGACCATTTCCGCCGAGCAGTACTTC
TRBJ2-3 | TRBV24-1 | TRBD2 | . | CATSDSRGVSTDTQYF | TGTGCCACCAGTGATTCGCGGGGGGTTAGCACAGATACGCAGTATTTT
TRBJ1-6 | TRBV25-1 | . | . | CASTQDSYNSPLHF | TGTGCCAGCACCCAGGACTCCTATAATTCACCCCTCCACTTT
TRBJ1-4 | TRBV5-6 | . | . | CASSLNRWGWNEKLFF | TGTGCCAGCAGCTTGAACAGGTGGGGCTGGAATGAAAAACTGTTTTTT